This entry concerns a single TCR beta chain. This entry is derived from a study of blood T cell repertoires in COVID-19. The wider study: Some COVID-19 samples were acute and others convalescent; all came from the United States, Italy and Spain.

V lost 6 bases and J lost 5; bases outside the gene matches: 5. Per the germline V gene, CDR1 is SQVTM and CDR2 is ANQGSEA. CDR3 length: 13 amino acids. In the original processing: Amplification of reference gene primers was used by the study to estimate nucleated cell counts. Repertoires were generated with immunoSEQ multiplex PCR, while TCRdb's copy carries only in-frame clones and drops some. The V and J calls and clone size come from that table; D and trimming were worked out from the DNA. The sample lists 65,000 to 70,000 clones, approximately 91% occurring once. The rearrangement joins TRBV29-1 to TRBJ2-7, with 12 bases identical to TRBD2. The clonotype comes from a human donor with active COVID-19. The donor label of this sample is uncertain. Sequenced: peripheral blood. The CDR3 reads CSVGTSGFDEQYF. The CDR3 nucleotides are TGCAGCGTAGGGACTAGCGGGTTCGACGAGCAGTACTTC.